Each of the 5 T cell receptor beta chains below was sequenced from the same sample in a study of cytomegalovirus exposure and HLA in healthy donors. The PCR was carried out with 60 Vbeta primers and 13 Jbeta primers. Data came from immunoSEQ multiplex PCR; TCRdb stores just in-frame clones and leaves some out. The table counts approximately 80,000 clones; less than 5% lies in the top ten. The specimen sequenced was PBMCs. The receptor source for this set is a man aged 18 to 35 in good health and CMV-seropositive.

This chain joins TRBV19 and TRBJ1-2, with 7 bases aligning to TRBD1. The CDR3 consists of 15 residues. Trimming cost V 6 bases and J 8 bases; bases outside gene matches: 15. Germline CDR1 LNHDA, CDR2 SQIVND (reference sequence). The chain's CDR3 is CASSINPRTGEGYTF. The CDR3 bases are TGTGCCAGTAGCATCAACCCCCGGACAGGCGAAGGCTACACCTTC. Filled out from reference TRBV19 and TRBJ1-2, the complete variable domain reads DGGITQSPKYLFRKEGQNVTLSCEQNLNHDAMYWYRQDPGQGLRLIYYSQIVNDFQKGDIAEGYSVSREKKESFPLTVTSAQKNPTAFYLCASSINPRTGEGYTFGSGTRLTVV.

The V call is TRBV7-9, the J call TRBJ1-1; no firm D call. Germline loops: CDR1 SEHNR, CDR2 FQNEAQ (reference sequence). The CDR3 has 13 amino acids. With 5 bases removed from V and 5 bases from J, the gap between germline ends came to 12 bases. CDR3 in amino acids: CASSPARRTEAFF. Here the CDR3 DNA reads TGTGCCAGCAGCCCGGCCCGGCGGACTGAAGCTTTCTTT.

The chain links TRBV7-9 to TRBJ2-7; weak D call: TRBD1 (6 bases). The CDR3 extends over 12 amino acids. Germline V gives CDR1 SEHNR, CDR2 FQNEAQ (reference sequence). Trimming took off 6 bases at V and 8 bases at J, with 14 bases between the two ends. The CDR3 spells CASSPQGNQQYF. DNA of the CDR3: TGTGCCAGCAGTCCACAGGGAAATCAGCAGTACTTC.

This chain's CDR3 is CASRLGGSNQPQHF. The CDR3 DNA sequence: TGTGCCAGTAGGCTTGGGGGCTCCAATCAGCCCCAGCATTTT. J is TRBJ1-5 and V is TRBV19; possibly TRBD1 for D (6 bases). Trimming left V 6 bases short and J 3 bases short, with 12 bases between. Germline V gene data show CDR1 as LNHDA and CDR2 as SQIVND (reference sequence). The CDR3 is made up of 14 amino acids.

The V call is TRBV19, the J call TRBJ1-1, with 8 nucleotides matching TRBD1. Germline V gene data show CDR1 as LNHDA and CDR2 as SQIVND (reference sequence). This CDR3 spans 17 amino acids. The V and J ends lost 4 bases and 4 bases, in that order; junction bases with no gene match: 14. As DNA, the CDR3 is TGTGCCAGTAGTACTTTTTACCGACAGGGGCCAGGCACTGAAGCTTTCTTT. Translation gives CASSTFYRQGPGTEAFF.